Presented here are 17 T cell receptor beta chains from one specimen sequenced in a study of T-cell reconstitution after alpha-beta-depleted transplantation in children. Unique molecular identifiers were used to barcode this TCRbeta library. TCRdb called the PCR reads again in MiXCR, with one record for every CDR3 protein. Seen here are 280,000 or so distinct CDR3 sequences, about 9.9% observed once, and the top ten hold around 22%. The specimen was peripheral blood, collected 180 days after TCRalphabeta/CD19-depleted stem cell transplant. All receptors derive from a male patient between 2 and 15 years old who had a stem cell transplant for chronic granulomatous disease, so the T cells may come from the graft donor.

In this sample, this clonotype turned up many times. The chain uses TRBV9 and TRBJ2-6, with TRBD1 matching 12 bases. The CDR3 sequence is 19 residues long. The trim removed 3 bases at V and 3 bases at J, leaving 10 bases unmatched. Germline assignment: CDR1 SGDLS and CDR2 YYNGEE. This chain's CDR3 is CASSATPGQGAFGANVLTF. The CDR3, as DNA: TGTGCCAGCAGCGCAACTCCGGGACAGGGGGCATTTGGGGCCAACGTCCTGACTTTC. Variable domain in full (rest from reference TRBV9 and TRBJ2-6): DSGVTQTPKHLITATGQRVTLRCSPRSGDLSVYWYQQSLDQGLQFLIQYYNGEERAKGNILERFSAQQFPDLHSELNLSSLELGDSALYFCASSATPGQGAFGANVLTFGAGSRLTVL.

This clonotype was detected ten times or more. The rearrangement uses TRBV7-9 and TRBJ2-7; tentative D call: TRBD1 (5 bases). Trimming pared 1 base from V and 4 bases from J, leaving 20 bases between. The germline gives CDR1 SEHNR, CDR2 FQNEAQ (reference sequence). The CDR3 consists of 17 residues. DNA for the CDR3: TGTGCCAGCAGCTTAGTCTTAACGGACACCCTTGTATACGAGCAGTACTTC. It codes for CASSLVLTDTLVYEQYF.

This clonotype was seen many times. The V call is TRBV7-6, the J call TRBJ2-1; D is uncertain. V dropped 1 base and J dropped 6 bases, with 19 bases sitting between them. CDR1 is SGHVS and CDR2 is FNYEAQ in the germline V gene. The length of the CDR3 is 17 residues. CDR3 sequence (DNA): TGTGCCAGCAGCTTAGAGTTGGGCCCAGGTGCTTCCAATGAGCAGTTCTTC. It translates to CASSLELGPGASNEQFF.

V usage is TRBV5-4 and J usage is TRBJ2-1; 11 bases agree with TRBD2. Germline V gene lookup returns CDR1 SGHNT and CDR2 YYREEE (reference sequence). The CDR3 is 15 amino acids. J gave up 8 bases and V 0 bases, and 4 bases lay outside the gene matches. The CDR3 region is CASSLGLAGMDEQFF. The CDR3 nucleotides read TGTGCCAGCAGCTTGGGACTAGCGGGGATGGATGAGCAGTTCTTC.

As for this clonotype: This could be a read error, since a much larger clone is one nucleotide away. The V gene is TRBV27, the J gene TRBJ2-2; no reliable D call. The CDR3 runs 11 residues. The V end lost 8 bases, the J end lost 7 bases, and 8 bases lay between the germline ends. Germline V gene data show CDR1 as MNHEY and CDR2 as SMNVEV (reference sequence). The CDR3 loop is CASALIGELFF. CDR3 nucleotide sequence: TGTGCCAGCGCTTTGATCGGGGAGCTGTTTTTT.

This clonotype was recorded at least ten times. The chain combines TRBV27 with TRBJ2-7, with 8 nucleotides matching TRBD2. The V segment lost 6 bases and the J segment 3 bases; nucleotides outside the gene matches: 7. The CDR3 totals 14 residues. Per the germline V gene, CDR1 is MNHEY and CDR2 is SMNVEV (reference sequence). The CDR3 reads CASRIAGMYYEQYF. The DNA of the CDR3 is TGTGCCAGCAGGATAGCGGGGATGTACTACGAGCAGTACTTC.

This clonotype was observed a handful of times. J is TRBJ2-1 and V is TRBV6-2 or TRBV6-3, with 9 bases that match TRBD2. The V gene's germline CDR1 is MNHEY and CDR2 SVGEGT. The CDR3 covers 16 residues. V shed 1 base and J 8 bases; nucleotides not matched to a gene: 9. The DNA of the CDR3 is TGTGCCAGCAGTTACTTGCCTAGCGGGAAGCTGGATGAGCAGTTCTTC. This gives the protein CASSYLPSGKLDEQFF.

This clonotype has at least ten counts. The genes are TRBV12-3 or TRBV12-4 and TRBJ1-5; 8 bases are a match to TRBD1. The CDR3 spans 15 residues. J lost 5 bases, V lost 3 bases, and 6 bases had no gene match. The CDR3 DNA is TGTGCCAGCAGTTTCCTGGACAGGGACTATCAGCCCCAGCATTTT. Its translation: CASSFLDRDYQPQHF.

With regard to this clonotype: A read error may be the cause here, since a much bigger clone is one base away. The chain combines TRBV7-3 with TRBJ2-5; TRBD2 aligns across 10 bases. This CDR3 spans 18 amino acids. Germline assignment: CDR1 SGHTA and CDR2 FQGTGA. Unmatched junction bases numbered 14, after V lost 5 bases and J lost 2 bases. The CDR3 region is CASSQGLAWGFWQETQYF. CDR3 DNA: TGTGCCAGCAGCCAGGGACTAGCGTGGGGGTTCTGGCAAGAGACCCAGTACTTC.

This clonotype has at least ten counts. The J gene is TRBJ2-1, the V gene TRBV5-6, with TRBD2 matching 8 bases. V shed 4 bases and J 0 bases; nucleotides not matched to a gene: 9. Germline-derived CDR1 and CDR2 are SGHDT and YYEEEE. CDR3 size: 17 residues. The CDR3 sequence: CASSPGGTTDSYNEQFF. CDR3 nucleotides: TGTGCCAGCAGCCCGGGGGGGACTACCGACTCCTACAATGAGCAGTTCTTC. The full variable domain, completed using reference TRBV5-6 and TRBJ2-1, is DAGVTQSPTHLIKTRGQQVTLRCSPKSGHDTVSWYQQALGQGPQFIFQYYEEEERQRGNFPDRFSGHQFPNYSSELNVNALLLGDSALYLCASSPGGTTDSYNEQFFGPGTRLTVL.

The table lists this clonotype with many counts. CDR3 DNA sequence: TGTGCCAGTAGTATTGCCTCCATCATAGGGGAGACCCAGTACTTC. As protein: CASSIASIIGETQYF. The rearrangement links TRBV19 to TRBJ2-5, with unresolved D. Germline V gene sequence: CDR1 LNHDA, CDR2 SQIVND (reference sequence). The V and J ends lost 3 bases and 5 bases respectively, with 16 bases between them. This CDR3 region has 15 residues. The variable domain in full, with the rest retrieved from reference TRBV19 and TRBJ2-5, is DGGITQSPKYLFRKEGQNVTLSCEQNLNHDAMYWYRQDPGQGLRLIYYSQIVNDFQKGDIAEGYSVSREKKESFPLTVTSAQKNPTAFYLCASSIASIIGETQYFGPGTRLLVL.

The chain combines TRBV11-2 with TRBJ2-3; D remains unclear. V gave up 5 bases and J gave up 4 bases, with 7 bases separating them. Germline CDR1 and CDR2: SGHAT and FQNNGV. This CDR3 contains 12 residues. CDR3 loop: CASSPRSDTQYF. For the CDR3, the DNA is TGTGCCAGCAGCCCCCGATCAGATACGCAGTATTTT.

This clonotype was seen a single time. A much more abundant neighbour one base away suggests this may be a read error. The rearrangement uses TRBV6-2 or TRBV6-3 and TRBJ1-5; tentative D call: TRBD1 (5 bases). CDR3 length: 15 amino acids. Germline V gives CDR1 MNHEY, CDR2 SVGEGT. This CDR3 reads CSSSGEGLGNQPQHF. CDR3 bases: TGTTCCAGCAGTGGAGAGGGGTTAGGCAATCAGCCCCAGCATTTT.

This clonotype was counted between two and nine times. This chain uses TRBV18 with TRBJ1-2; tentative D call: TRBD1 (5 bases). Trimming shortened V by 0 bases and J by 6 bases, and 14 bases separated the two germline ends. The CDR3 totals 15 residues. Germline values: CDR1 KGHSH, CDR2 LQKENI. As DNA, the CDR3 is TGTGCCAGCTCACCACCGAAGGTGCGCAGGGATGGCTACACCTTC. Its translation: CASSPPKVRRDGYTF.

This clonotype was detected many times. V usage is TRBV24-1 and J usage is TRBJ1-1; no reliable D call. Germline V lookup: CDR1 KGHDR, CDR2 SFDVKD. V was cut by 8 bases and J by 2 bases, with 11 bases left in between. This CDR3 contains 13 residues. DNA for the CDR3: TGTGCCACCATAGATAAGATAAACACTGAAGCTTTCTTT. It is translated as CATIDKINTEAFF.

This clonotype was detected ten times or more. V usage is TRBV29-1 and J usage is TRBJ2-7; D possibly corresponds to TRBD1 (5 bases). Germline V CDR1 and CDR2: SQVTM, ANQGSEA. Trimming left V 6 bases short and J 2 bases short, with 17 bases between. This CDR3 has 14 residues. The CDR3 sequence: CSVGSGWVPYEQYF. CDR3 sequence (DNA): TGCAGCGTAGGCTCAGGGTGGGTGCCCTACGAGCAGTACTTC.

This clonotype appeared a few times. This sequence joins TRBV28 and TRBJ2-7; 11 positions match TRBD1. This CDR3 is built from 15 residues. V shed 5 bases and J 5 bases; nucleotides not matched to a gene: 8. Germline CDR1 reads MDHEN; CDR2 reads SYDVKM. The CDR3 protein is CASSTPGTGGHEQYF. In DNA form, the CDR3 reads TGTGCCAGCAGTACCCCGGGGACAGGGGGGCACGAGCAGTACTTC.